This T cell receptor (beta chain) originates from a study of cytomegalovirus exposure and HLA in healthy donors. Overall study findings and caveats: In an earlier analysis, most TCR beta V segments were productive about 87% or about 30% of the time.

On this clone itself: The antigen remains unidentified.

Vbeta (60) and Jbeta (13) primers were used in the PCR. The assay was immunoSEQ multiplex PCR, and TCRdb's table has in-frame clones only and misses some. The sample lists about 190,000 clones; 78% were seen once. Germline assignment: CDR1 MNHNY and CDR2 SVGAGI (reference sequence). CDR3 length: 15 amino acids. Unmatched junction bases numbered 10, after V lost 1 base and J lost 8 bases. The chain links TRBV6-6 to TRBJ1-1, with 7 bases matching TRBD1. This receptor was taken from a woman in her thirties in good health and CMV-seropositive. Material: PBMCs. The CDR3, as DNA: TGTGCCAGCAGTTACTTAAAGGACAGGCGTGGGGAAGCTTTCTTT. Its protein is CASSYLKDRRGEAFF.